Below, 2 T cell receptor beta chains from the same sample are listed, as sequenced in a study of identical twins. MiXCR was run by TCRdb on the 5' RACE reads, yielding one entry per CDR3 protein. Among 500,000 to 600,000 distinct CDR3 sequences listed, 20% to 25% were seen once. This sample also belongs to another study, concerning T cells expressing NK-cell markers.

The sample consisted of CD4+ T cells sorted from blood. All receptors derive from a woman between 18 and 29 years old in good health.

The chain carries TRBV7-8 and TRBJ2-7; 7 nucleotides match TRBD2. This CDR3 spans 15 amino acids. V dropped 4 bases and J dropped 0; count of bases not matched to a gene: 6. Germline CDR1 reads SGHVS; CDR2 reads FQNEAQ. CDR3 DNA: TGTGCCAGCAGCTCCCAGTGGGGGGGCTCCTACGAGCAGTACTTC. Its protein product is CASSSQWGGSYEQYF.

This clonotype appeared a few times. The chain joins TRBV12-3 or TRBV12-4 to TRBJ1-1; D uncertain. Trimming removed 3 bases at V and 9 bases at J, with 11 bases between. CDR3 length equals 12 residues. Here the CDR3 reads CASSFYGGQAFF. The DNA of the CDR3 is TGTGCCAGCAGTTTTTACGGCGGGCAAGCTTTCTTT.